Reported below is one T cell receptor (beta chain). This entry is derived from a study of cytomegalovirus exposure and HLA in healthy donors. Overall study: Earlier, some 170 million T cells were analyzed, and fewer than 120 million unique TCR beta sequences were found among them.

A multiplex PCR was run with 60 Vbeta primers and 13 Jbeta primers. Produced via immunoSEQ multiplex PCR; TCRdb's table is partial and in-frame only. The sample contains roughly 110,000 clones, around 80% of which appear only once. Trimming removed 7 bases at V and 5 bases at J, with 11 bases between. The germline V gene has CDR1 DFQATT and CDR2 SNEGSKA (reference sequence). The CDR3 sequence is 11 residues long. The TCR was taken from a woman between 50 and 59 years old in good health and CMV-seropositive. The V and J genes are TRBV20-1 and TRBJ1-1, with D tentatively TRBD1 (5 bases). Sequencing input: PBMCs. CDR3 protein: CSVKGRTEAFF. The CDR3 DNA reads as TGCAGTGTAAAGGGGCGGACTGAAGCTTTCTTT.